Included here is one T cell receptor beta chain sequence, with context. The data stem from a study of technical replicates of blood from a few donors. Germline V gene sequence: CDR1 SGHRS, CDR2 YFSETQ. The CDR3 is 14 amino acids. V lost 4 bases and J lost 3, with 12 bases in between. TCRdb's copy holds only in-frame clones and misses some; the assay was immunoSEQ multiplex PCR. This repertoire shows around 83,000 clones, 94% found once; its top ten account for 0.39%. This clonotype originated in a human donor in good health. The genes are TRBV5-1 and TRBJ2-3, with a tentative D call TRBD1 (5 bases). Input material: T cells isolated from PBMCs. This CDR3 reads CASSPVAGTDTQYF. In DNA form, the CDR3 reads TGCGCCAGCAGCCCGGTCGCAGGGACAGATACGCAGTATTTT.